The 15 T cell receptor beta chains below were found in one sample sequenced in a study of T-cell reconstitution after alpha-beta-depleted transplantation in children. Library preparation (for TCRbeta) was performed with unique molecular identifiers. TCRdb used MiXCR to reprocess the PCR reads, holding one entry per CDR3 protein. The repertoire holds about 400,000 distinct CDR3 sequences, with roughly 21% as singletons. The sequencing here drew on PBMCs from the stem cell graft donor, taken from the stem cell graft. Receptor source: a human donor who donated a stem cell graft to a child with acute myeloid leukemia.

J is TRBJ2-2 and V is TRBV7-9; TRBD2 aligns across 9 bases. Germline V lookup: CDR1 SEHNR, CDR2 FQNEAQ (reference sequence). The trim removed 4 bases at V and 6 bases at J, leaving 9 bases unmatched. The CDR3 is 16 residues long. This chain's CDR3 is CASSSGTSPNAGELFF. Written as DNA, the CDR3 is TGTGCCAGCAGCTCCGGGACTAGCCCTAACGCCGGGGAGCTGTTTTTT.

This rearrangement joins TRBV20-1 to TRBJ2-2; the D is unclear. Between the trimmed V and J ends, which lost 4 bases and 2 bases, there was a span of 11 bases. The V gene's germline CDR1 is DFQATT and CDR2 SNEGSKA (reference sequence). This CDR3 has 14 residues. CDR3 coding DNA: TGCAGTGCTATAGGCAGTTTAAACACCGGGGAGCTGTTTTTT. It codes for CSAIGSLNTGELFF.

CDR3 DNA: TGCAGTGCTAGAGATGGCCGGGAGTGGTACAATGAGCAGTTCTTC. As protein: CSARDGREWYNEQFF. The chain combines TRBV20-1 with TRBJ2-1; D might be TRBD2 (6 bases). CDR3 size: 15 residues. V lost 0 bases to trimming and J lost 4 bases, with 13 bases between them. Looked up from germline, CDR1 is DFQATT and CDR2 is SNEGSKA (reference sequence).

The chain uses TRBV9 and TRBJ2-5, with 11 bases fitting TRBD2. V dropped 5 bases and J dropped 5; count of bases not matched to a gene: 8. Germline CDR1 is SGDLS and CDR2 is YYNGEE. CDR3 length: 15 residues. The CDR3 is CASSNGLAGGETQYF. In DNA form, the CDR3 reads TGTGCCAGCAGTAATGGTCTAGCGGGAGGTGAGACCCAGTACTTC.

This clonotype has just a few counts. This chain uses TRBV5-1 with TRBJ2-3; TRBD2 matches 10 bases. Per germline, CDR1 SGHRS and CDR2 YFSETQ. Unmatched junction bases numbered 3, after V lost 1 base and J lost 1 base. The CDR3 runs 16 residues. The CDR3 sequence is CASSLYLAGGTDTQYF. The CDR3 nucleotides are TGCGCCAGCAGCTTGTATCTAGCGGGAGGCACAGATACGCAGTATTTT.

This clonotype was observed at least ten times. The chain carries TRBV27 and TRBJ1-2; TRBD1 is a possible D gene (5 bases). This CDR3 has 15 amino acids. From germline, CDR1 is MNHEY and CDR2 SMNVEV (reference sequence). The germline V and J ends were trimmed by 2 bases and 1 base, with 11 bases remaining between them. For the CDR3, the DNA is TGTGCCAGCAGTTTAATGCAGGGTTTTAACTATGGCTACACCTTC. Protein: CASSLMQGFNYGYTF.

At least ten counts were recorded for this clonotype. The chain combines TRBV20-1 with TRBJ2-3; the D is unclear. There are 14 residues in the CDR3. V gave up 0 bases and J gave up 5 bases, with 12 bases separating them. Germline CDR1 reads DFQATT; CDR2 reads SNEGSKA (reference sequence). The CDR3 spells CSARDHPTLDTQYF. As DNA, the CDR3 is TGCAGTGCTAGAGATCACCCGACCCTAGATACGCAGTATTTT.

The V gene is TRBV5-4, the J gene TRBJ2-1; the D gene is possibly TRBD2 (5 bases). The CDR3 spans 14 residues. Trimming took 0 bases from V and 9 from J, leaving 13 bases between them. Germline V lookup: CDR1 SGHNT, CDR2 YYREEE (reference sequence). The DNA for the CDR3 is TGTGCCAGCAGCTTGGTTGAGGGCCGGAGTGAGCAGTTCTTC. This sequence encodes CASSLVEGRSEQFF.

The J gene is TRBJ2-3, the V gene TRBV7-8; no clear D gene. The CDR3 sequence is 13 residues long. V was trimmed by 6 bases and J by 4 bases, leaving 11 bases between them. CDR1 SGHVS and CDR2 FQNEAQ come from the germline V gene. DNA of the CDR3: TGTGCCAGCAGAAAAGACTTCGCAGATACGCAGTATTTT. Encoded protein: CASRKDFADTQYF.

This clonotype has more than one count but fewer than ten. The gene calls are TRBV20-1 and TRBJ2-7, with 7 bases that match TRBD1. Per germline, CDR1 DFQATT and CDR2 SNEGSKA (reference sequence). This CDR3 comprises 14 residues. Trimming at V came to 5 bases and at J to 0 bases, leaving 7 bases not matched to a gene. The CDR3 coding sequence is TGCAGTGCTGCCGGGACAGAATTCTCCTACGAGCAGTACTTC. Its protein is CSAAGTEFSYEQYF.

The J gene is TRBJ2-4, the V gene TRBV5-4; D possibly corresponds to TRBD2 (5 bases). The CDR3 sequence is 19 residues long. Per germline, CDR1 SGHNT and CDR2 YYREEE (reference sequence). Between the trimmed V and J ends, which lost 0 bases and 0 bases, there was a span of 19 bases. CDR3 region: CASSLVIADGDLAKNIQYF. CDR3 DNA sequence: TGTGCCAGCAGCTTGGTAATCGCAGACGGGGATTTAGCCAAAAACATTCAGTACTTC.

This clonotype was observed a few times. This chain links TRBV4-1 with TRBJ2-3; TRBD2 might be the D (5 bases). The CDR3 contains 16 residues. Trimming removed 0 bases from V and 5 bases from J, with 15 bases in between. Germline V gives CDR1 MGHRA, CDR2 YSYEKL. This chain's CDR3 is CASSQEASWGEDTQYF. CDR3 coding DNA: TGCGCCAGCAGCCAAGAGGCTAGTTGGGGAGAAGATACGCAGTATTTT.

There are many counts of this clonotype. In DNA, the CDR3 is TGCAGCGTTGAAGGACAGCCGAACACTGAAGCTTTCTTT. It codes for CSVEGQPNTEAFF. This chain connects TRBV29-1 to TRBJ1-1; D may be TRBD1 (5 bases). CDR3 length equals 13 residues. V was trimmed by 1 base and J by 1 base, leaving 7 bases between them. Germline values: CDR1 SQVTM, CDR2 ANQGSEA. Using reference TRBV29-1 and TRBJ1-1 for the parts outside the CDR3, the full variable domain is SAVISQKPSRDICQRGTSLTIQCQVDSQVTMMFWYRQQPGQSLTLIATANQGSEATYESGFVIDKFPISRPNLTFSTLTVSNMSPEDSSIYLCSVEGQPNTEAFFGQGTRLTVV.

This clonotype appeared a single time. J is TRBJ1-5 and V is TRBV7-9; D perhaps matches TRBD1 (5 bases). This CDR3 region has 16 residues. Trimming shortened V by 5 bases and J by 0 bases, and 14 bases separated the two germline ends. Germline V gene sequence: CDR1 SEHNR, CDR2 FQNEAQ (reference sequence). The CDR3 bases are TGTGCCAGCAGCCCCGGGGGGGGTCCTAGCAATCAGCCCCAGCATTTT. Translation: CASSPGGGPSNQPQHF. Looking up the rest from reference TRBV7-9 and TRBJ1-5 gives the full variable domain: DTGVSQNPRHKITKRGQNVTFRCDPISEHNRLYWYRQTLGQGPEFLTYFQNEAQLEKSRLLSDRFSAERPKGSFSTLEIQRTEQGDSAMYLCASSPGGGPSNQPQHFGDGTRLSIL.

This chain joins TRBV28 and TRBJ2-7; D gene ambiguous. Germline-derived CDR1 and CDR2 are MDHEN and SYDVKM. V was pared by 1 base and J by 3 bases, with 10 bases between. This CDR3 contains 14 residues. The CDR3 DNA reads as TGTGCCAGCAGTTTATTCCCAGGAGACTACGAGCAGTACTTC. Amino acids: CASSLFPGDYEQYF.